The T cell receptor beta chain described here comes from a study of T-cell reconstitution after alpha-beta-depleted transplantation in children. Unique molecular identifiers were used in preparing the TCRbeta library. Each CDR3 protein is one row after TCRdb ran MiXCR on the PCR reads. Among some 600,000 distinct CDR3 sequences listed, roughly 13% were seen once. The study, taken as a whole, reports: A year post-transplant, T-cell counts and diversity derived mostly from newly produced T cells. Where some patients showed high TCRbeta diversity at day 60, it came from recipient T cells and thymic progenitors that had survived.

Concerning this clonotype itself: The target antigen is unknown.

V was clipped by 6 bases and J by 6 bases; unmatched bases: 11. This CDR3 contains 14 residues. The germline CDR1 and CDR2 sequences are DFQATT and SNEGSKA (reference sequence). The clonotype originates from a male patient younger than 18 who had a stem cell transplant for acute myeloid leukemia, so the T cells may come from the graft donor. Here the sequenced sample was PBMCs, mostly from graft donor cells, taken 360 days after TCRalphabeta/CD19-depleted stem cell transplant. The rearrangement uses TRBV20-1 and TRBJ2-7, with 10 positions matching TRBD1. CDR3: CSAEGTGAYGEQYF. In nucleotides, the CDR3 is TGCAGTGCCGAGGGGACAGGGGCCTACGGCGAGCAGTACTTC.